This is a list of T cell receptor beta chains from one sample in a study of blood T cell repertoires in COVID-19. Assay: immunoSEQ multiplex PCR; the TCRdb copy retains only in-frame clones and omits some. Of under 200,000 clones listed, roughly three quarters were seen once; the top ten hold around a sixth. The source material was peripheral blood. These receptors originate from a man aged 60 to 75 with active or convalescent COVID-19. Each CDR3 is given with its conserved first and last residue. A D gene is named only where the DNA matches it firmly. Clone size appears in some rows only: once, few, many, or a class for an expanded clone.

j_gene: TRBJ1-5
d_gene: TRBD1
abundance: NA
v_gene: TRBV7-9
CDR3aa: CASGTGGNQPQHF
CDR3nt: TGTGCCAGCGGCACAGGGGGCAATCAGCCCCAGCATTTT

j_gene: TRBJ1-1
d_gene: NA
abundance: NA
v_gene: TRBV7-2
CDR3aa: CASSPTAGTEAFF
CDR3nt: TGTGCCAGCAGCCCCACCGCCGGGACTGAAGCTTTCTTT

j_gene: TRBJ2-7
d_gene: NA
abundance: NA
v_gene: TRBV13
CDR3aa: CASSLGPSGGTYEQYF
CDR3nt: TGTGCCAGCAGCTTAGGCCCCTCCGGCGGGACCTACGAGCAGTACTTC

j_gene: TRBJ1-1
d_gene: TRBD1
abundance: NA
v_gene: TRBV28
CDR3aa: CASRTGGDGNTEAFF
CDR3nt: TGTGCCAGCAGGACAGGGGGCGATGGGAACACTGAAGCTTTCTTT

j_gene: TRBJ1-4
d_gene: NA
abundance: NA
v_gene: TRBV3-1/TRBV3-2
CDR3aa: CASSQDEAEKLFF
CDR3nt: TGTGCCAGCAGCCAAGATGAGGCCGAAAAACTGTTTTTT

j_gene: TRBJ1-2
d_gene: TRBD1
abundance: NA
v_gene: TRBV29-1
CDR3aa: CSGQDRKNYGYTF
CDR3nt: TGCAGCGGTCAGGACAGGAAGAACTATGGCTACACCTTC

j_gene: TRBJ1-1
d_gene: TRBD1
abundance: NA
v_gene: TRBV5-6
CDR3aa: CASSLRGQGATEAFF
CDR3nt: TGTGCCAGCAGCTTGAGAGGACAGGGGGCAACTGAAGCTTTCTTT

j_gene: TRBJ2-1
d_gene: NA
abundance: NA
v_gene: TRBV6-5
CDR3aa: CASRTIQGRNEQFF
CDR3nt: TGTGCCAGCAGGACAATACAGGGGAGGAATGAGCAGTTCTTC

j_gene: TRBJ1-1
d_gene: TRBD1
abundance: NA
v_gene: TRBV7-9
CDR3aa: CASSYSTGGTEAFF
CDR3nt: TGTGCCAGCAGCTACTCGACAGGGGGCACTGAAGCTTTCTTT

j_gene: TRBJ1-1
d_gene: NA
abundance: NA
v_gene: TRBV12-3/TRBV12-4
CDR3aa: CASSLAGTTEAFF
CDR3nt: TGTGCCAGCAGCCTCGCGGGGACCACTGAAGCTTTCTTT

j_gene: TRBJ2-5
d_gene: NA
abundance: NA
v_gene: TRBV2
CDR3aa: CASSERGWETQYF
CDR3nt: TGTGCCAGCAGTGAAAGGGGGTGGGAGACCCAGTACTTC

j_gene: TRBJ2-7
d_gene: TRBD1
abundance: NA
v_gene: TRBV9
CDR3aa: CASSVDQGAKWYEQYF
CDR3nt: TGTGCCAGCAGCGTCGACCAGGGGGCGAAATGGTACGAGCAGTACTTC

j_gene: TRBJ1-1
d_gene: NA
abundance: NA
v_gene: TRBV18
CDR3aa: CASSPGANTEAFF
CDR3nt: TGTGCCAGCTCACCGGGAGCAAACACTGAAGCTTTCTTT

j_gene: TRBJ2-7
d_gene: TRBD2
abundance: NA
v_gene: TRBV18
CDR3aa: CASSPRAGLAGTGEQYF
CDR3nt: TGTGCCAGCTCACCGCGCGCGGGACTAGCGGGGACAGGCGAGCAGTACTTC

j_gene: TRBJ1-2
d_gene: NA
abundance: NA
v_gene: TRBV2
CDR3aa: CASSVYQQNGYTF
CDR3nt: TGTGCCAGCAGTGTTTATCAACAGAATGGCTACACCTTC

j_gene: TRBJ2-1
d_gene: NA
abundance: many
v_gene: TRBV10-3
CDR3aa: CAISAGQWQFF
CDR3nt: TGTGCCATCAGTGCTGGACAGTGGCAGTTCTTC

j_gene: TRBJ1-2
d_gene: NA
abundance: NA
v_gene: TRBV5-1
CDR3aa: CASSLVAGGGLNYGYTF
CDR3nt: TGCGCCAGCAGCTTGGTGGCAGGTGGGGGGTTAAACTATGGCTACACCTTC

j_gene: TRBJ2-5
d_gene: NA
abundance: NA
v_gene: TRBV3-1/TRBV3-2
CDR3aa: CASSQDQSQDQETQYF
CDR3nt: TGTGCCAGCAGCCAAGATCAGAGTCAGGACCAAGAGACCCAGTACTTC

j_gene: TRBJ2-7
d_gene: NA
abundance: NA
v_gene: TRBV6-5
CDR3aa: CASSSTPREYIEQYF
CDR3nt: TGTGCCAGCAGCTCGACTCCCAGGGAATATATAGAGCAGTACTTC

j_gene: TRBJ2-7
d_gene: NA
abundance: NA
v_gene: TRBV7-9
CDR3aa: CASSSGHSTYEQYF
CDR3nt: TGTGCCAGCAGCTCGGGACACTCAACCTACGAGCAGTACTTC

j_gene: TRBJ2-3
d_gene: TRBD1
abundance: NA
v_gene: TRBV9
CDR3aa: CASSRDRVDTQYF
CDR3nt: TGTGCCAGCAGCCGGGACAGGGTAGATACGCAGTATTTT